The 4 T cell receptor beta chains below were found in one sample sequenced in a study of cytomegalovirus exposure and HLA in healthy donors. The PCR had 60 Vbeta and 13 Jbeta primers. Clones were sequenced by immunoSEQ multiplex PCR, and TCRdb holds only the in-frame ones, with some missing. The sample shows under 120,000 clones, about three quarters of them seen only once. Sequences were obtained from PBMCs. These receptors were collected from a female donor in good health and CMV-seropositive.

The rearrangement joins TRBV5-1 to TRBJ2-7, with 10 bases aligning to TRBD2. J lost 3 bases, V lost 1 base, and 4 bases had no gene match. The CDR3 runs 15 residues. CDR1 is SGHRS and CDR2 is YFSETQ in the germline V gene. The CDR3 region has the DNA TGCGCCAGCAGCTTGTCTGGGACTAGCGTCTACGAGCAGTACTTC. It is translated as CASSLSGTSVYEQYF.

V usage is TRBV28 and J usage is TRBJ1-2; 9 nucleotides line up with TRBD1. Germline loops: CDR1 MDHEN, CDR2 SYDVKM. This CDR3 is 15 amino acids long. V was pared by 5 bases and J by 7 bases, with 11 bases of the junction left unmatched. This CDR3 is CASSLLLDRGGGYTF. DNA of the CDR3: TGTGCCAGCAGTCTCCTCCTCGACAGGGGGGGTGGCTACACCTTC.

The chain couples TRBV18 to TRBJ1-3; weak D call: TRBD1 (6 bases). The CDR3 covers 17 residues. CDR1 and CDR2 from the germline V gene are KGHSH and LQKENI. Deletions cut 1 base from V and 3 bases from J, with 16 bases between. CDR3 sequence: CASSPLSRTDSGNTIYF. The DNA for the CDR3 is TGTGCCAGCTCACCACTCTCTAGGACAGATAGTGGAAACACCATATATTTT.

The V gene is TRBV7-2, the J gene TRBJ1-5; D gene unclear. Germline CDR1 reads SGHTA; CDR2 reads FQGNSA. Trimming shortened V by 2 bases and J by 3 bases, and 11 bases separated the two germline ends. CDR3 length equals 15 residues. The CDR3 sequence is CASSLLGEVNQPQHF. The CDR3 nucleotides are TGTGCCAGCAGCTTACTGGGTGAGGTCAATCAGCCCCAGCATTTT.